The clone carrying this TCR beta chain has a handful of counts. Its antigen is unknown. Described time point: persistent/refractory GD, antithyroid drugs over 5 years with positive TRAb. Researchers made the TCR library from RNA that was extracted from PBMCs. This CDR3 is 16 amino acids long. Trimming took off 0 bases at V and 4 bases at J, with 18 bases between the two ends. In germline, CDR1 is SQVTM, CDR2 ANQGSEA. For TCR beta, libraries came from iRepertoire HTBI primers and Arm-PCR of CDR3 regions. In TCRdb, the multiplex PCR reads were re-called with MiXCR into one record per CDR3 protein. The table has some 430,000 distinct CDR3 sequences, 20% to 25% seen once. The data were obtained in a study of regulatory T cells in long-lasting Graves disease. Regarding the study as a whole: Newly diagnosed disease favored TRBV20-1 and TRBJ2-1 over persistent disease. Sample size was small, which may have lowered accuracy.

This TCR was recovered from a female donor with Graves disease. The material sequenced was peripheral blood mononuclear cells (PBMCs), taken when the disease was refractory, from a patient treated with antithyroid drugs. The rearrangement joins TRBV29-1 to TRBJ1-2; no definite D call. CDR3 DNA sequence: TGCAGCGTTGAAGAGAAAGAAGAGACCCTAGCCTATGGCTACACCTTC. Amino acids: CSVEEKEETLAYGYTF.